Shown below are 26 T cell receptor beta chains from a single sample sequenced in a study of T cell responses to AZD1222 COVID-19 vaccine. Repertoires were generated with immunoSEQ multiplex PCR, while TCRdb's copy carries only in-frame clones and drops some. The repertoire holds 120,000 or so clones, with more than 65% as singletons. The specimen comprised peripheral blood, sampled 28 days after the second AZD1222 dose. The receptor source for this set is an adult who received the AZD1222 COVID-19 vaccine.

The chain employs TRBV2 and TRBJ1-5; D call uncertain. Trimming removed 7 bases at V and 1 base at J, with 11 bases between. Germline assignment: CDR1 SNHLY and CDR2 FYNNEI. The CDR3 is made up of 14 amino acids. The CDR3 loop is CASNPTASNQPQHF. CDR3 coding DNA: TGTGCCAGCAACCCCACGGCGAGCAATCAGCCCCAGCATTTT.

This chain links TRBV6-6 with TRBJ2-6; weak D call: TRBD1 (5 bases). CDR1 MNHNY and CDR2 SVGAGI come from the germline V gene (reference sequence). This CDR3 is built from 15 residues. The germline V and J ends were trimmed by 5 bases and 3 bases, with 11 bases remaining between them. The CDR3 DNA is TGTGCCAGCAGTCAACCAGGGATTGGGGCCAACGTCCTGACTTTC. This sequence encodes CASSQPGIGANVLTF.

The rearrangement uses TRBV5-5 and TRBJ1-2, with D uncertain. The CDR3 is made up of 11 amino acids. Trimming removed 1 base at V and 7 bases at J, with 5 bases between. Germline V lookup: CDR1 SGHKS, CDR2 YYEKEE (reference sequence). The CDR3 DNA is TGTGCCAGCAGCTTGATCGGTGGCTACACCTTC. Amino acid sequence: CASSLIGGYTF.

The CDR3, as DNA: TGTGCCAGCAGCTTCCGGGGCGGGTATGGCTACACCTTC. Translated, it gives CASSFRGGYGYTF. This chain connects TRBV7-2 to TRBJ1-2; TRBD1 might be the D (5 bases). The germline V gene has CDR1 SGHTA and CDR2 FQGNSA. The CDR3 runs 13 residues. V was shortened by 3 bases and J by 5 bases, with 10 bases between the two germline ends.

The J gene is TRBJ1-1, the V gene TRBV2; the match to TRBD1 covers 9 bases. The J segment lost 5 bases and the V segment lost 6 bases, leaving 10 bases of the junction unmatched. The germline gives CDR1 SNHLY, CDR2 FYNNEI. The CDR3 spans 15 residues. DNA of the CDR3: TGTGCCAGCAGGGAGACAGGGGGTAAGGGAACTGAAGCTTTCTTT. This translates into CASRETGGKGTEAFF.

The rearrangement joins TRBV7-2 to TRBJ1-1; D gene uncertain. The CDR3 spans 13 residues. Between the trimmed V and J ends, which lost 4 bases and 3 bases, there was a span of 9 bases. CDR1 is SGHTA and CDR2 is FQGNSA in the germline V gene. The CDR3 DNA sequence: TGTGCCAGCAGCTCACAGAGCGACACTGAAGCTTTCTTT. This codes for CASSSQSDTEAFF.

Only a few counts were recorded for this clone. The chain uses TRBV7-6 and TRBJ2-3; D may correspond to TRBD1 or TRBD2 (6 bases each). Germline CDR1 SGHVS, CDR2 FNYEAQ. V lost 0 bases and J 0 bases, leaving 13 bases between the germline ends. The CDR3 totals 17 residues. Here the CDR3 DNA reads TGTGCCAGCAGCTTAGCGGGGGGCATAACTAGCACAGATACGCAGTATTTT. This codes for CASSLAGGITSTDTQYF.

The chain couples TRBV25-1 to TRBJ1-5, with 7 bases aligning to TRBD1. V shed 2 bases and J 3 bases; nucleotides not matched to a gene: 1. The CDR3 contains 14 residues. Germline V CDR1 and CDR2: MGHDK, SYGVNS. The CDR3 is CASSEGTANQPQHF. The CDR3 bases are TGTGCCAGCAGTGAAGGGACAGCCAATCAGCCCCAGCATTTT.

V gene TRBV28 combines with J gene TRBJ2-1; D is perhaps TRBD2 (5 bases). The CDR3 is 12 amino acids. Trimming pared 7 bases from V and 10 bases from J, leaving 14 bases between. CDR1 MDHEN and CDR2 SYDVKM come from the germline V gene. Here the CDR3 DNA reads TGTGCCAGCACGGCGGGCCCCGGGGAGCAGTTCTTC. Amino acids: CASTAGPGEQFF.

This rearrangement joins TRBV11-2 to TRBJ1-6, with D possibly TRBD1 on 5 matching bases. This CDR3 contains 15 residues. Trimming removed 1 base at V and 9 bases at J, with 13 bases between. The V gene's germline CDR1 is SGHAT and CDR2 FQNNGV. CDR3 DNA sequence: TGTGCCAGCAGCTTAGGGGGGGGATTTATTTCACCCCTCCACTTT. Its translation is CASSLGGGFISPLHF.

The chain couples TRBV11-2 to TRBJ1-4, with D perhaps matching TRBD1 (6 bases). The CDR3 runs 16 residues. Germline lookup yields CDR1 SGHAT and CDR2 FQNNGV. The V gene lost 1 base and the J gene lost 8 bases, with 17 bases spanning the gap. CDR3 sequence (DNA): TGTGCCAGCAGCTTAGGTACAGGGTATGTAGAGGAAAAACTGTTTTTT. Translating gives CASSLGTGYVEEKLFF.

This chain connects TRBV29-1 to TRBJ2-7, with D perhaps TRBD2 (6 bases). The V end was cut by 3 bases, the J end by 5 bases, with 17 bases between. The germline CDR1 and CDR2 sequences are SQVTM and ANQGSEA. The CDR3 consists of 14 residues. The CDR3 nucleotides are TGCAGCGTTGAGGGACTCCGGGACGGCAACGAGCAGTACTTC. It encodes CSVEGLRDGNEQYF.

This chain uses TRBV10-3 with TRBJ2-2; D uncertain. The CDR3 runs 16 residues. V lost 6 bases, J lost 0 bases, and 14 bases lay in between. CDR1 and CDR2 (germline): ENHRY, SYGVKD. CDR3 bases: TGTGCCATCAGGGAAAACGGGCTCGCGAACACCGGGGAGCTGTTTTTT. Its translation is CAIRENGLANTGELFF.

This sequence joins TRBV7-2 and TRBJ2-1, with a weak D call TRBD1 (6 bases). The ends were cut back, 3 bases at V and 4 bases at J, with 13 bases in the middle. This CDR3 spans 15 amino acids. CDR1 and CDR2 (germline): SGHTA, FQGNSA. CDR3 amino acids: CASSFSDRIYNEQFF. In nucleotides, the CDR3 is TGTGCCAGCAGCTTTTCGGACAGAATATACAATGAGCAGTTCTTC.

The chain carries TRBV24-1 and TRBJ2-3; 9 bases map to TRBD2. The CDR3 totals 16 residues. Germline V CDR1 and CDR2: KGHDR, SFDVKD. V lost 3 bases and J lost 0; bases outside the gene matches: 3. Here the CDR3 DNA reads TGTGCCACCAGTGATACCGGGACTAGCAGCACAGATACGCAGTATTTT. Translated, it gives CATSDTGTSSTDTQYF.

The chain has TRBV11-2 and TRBJ2-7; D not certain. V was shortened by 3 bases and J by 0 bases, with 9 bases between the two germline ends. The CDR3 extends over 14 amino acids. In germline, CDR1 is SGHAT, CDR2 FQNNGV. Here the CDR3 DNA reads TGTGCCAGCAGCTTTCAGGCCACCTCCTACGAGCAGTACTTC. Translating gives CASSFQATSYEQYF.

The chain carries TRBV28 and TRBJ1-2, with D possibly being TRBD1 (5 bases). Trimming took 3 bases from V and 0 from J, leaving 14 bases between them. This CDR3 is 16 amino acids long. Germline V gene sequence: CDR1 MDHEN, CDR2 SYDVKM. CDR3 region: CASSFRGQGSNYGYTF. Here the CDR3 DNA reads TGTGCCAGCAGTTTTAGGGGCCAGGGATCTAACTATGGCTACACCTTC.

This clone was picked up one time. V gene TRBV7-9 combines with J gene TRBJ2-5; 8 bases are a match to TRBD2. Germline values: CDR1 SEHNR, CDR2 FQNEAQ (reference sequence). The CDR3 is made up of 15 amino acids. V gave up 2 bases and J gave up 5 bases; unmatched junction bases: 7. The CDR3 nucleotides are TGTGCCAGCAGCTTATCAACTAGCGGCGGGGAGACCCAGTACTTC. Its translation is CASSLSTSGGETQYF. Complete variable domain (other parts from reference TRBV7-9 and TRBJ2-5): DTGVSQNPRHKITKRGQNVTFRCDPISEHNRLYWYRQTLGQGPEFLTYFQNEAQLEKSRLLSDRFSAERPKGSFSTLEIQRTEQGDSAMYLCASSLSTSGGETQYFGPGTRLLVL.

The chain joins TRBV12-3 or TRBV12-4 to TRBJ1-1; D might be TRBD1 (5 bases). The CDR3 sequence is 11 residues long. V lost 1 base, J lost 8 bases, and 5 bases lay in between. This CDR3 is CASSLGTEAFF. The CDR3 nucleotides read TGTGCCAGCAGTTTAGGGACAGAAGCTTTCTTT.

This chain connects TRBV11-2 to TRBJ1-2; TRBD1 matches 7 bases. Germline V gene lookup returns CDR1 SGHAT and CDR2 FQNNGV. The CDR3 is 14 residues long. The V gene end was trimmed by 1 base and the J gene end by 4 bases; junction bases not matched to a gene: 3. The CDR3, as DNA: TGTGCCAGCAGCTTAGTTTGGGACAGCTATGGCTACACCTTC. It codes for CASSLVWDSYGYTF. Together with reference TRBV11-2 and TRBJ1-2, the CDR3 gives the full variable domain: EAGVAQSPRYKIIEKRQSVAFWCNPISGHATLYWYQQILGQGPKLLIQFQNNGVVDDSQLPKDRFSAERLKGVDSTLKIQPAKLEDSAVYLCASSLVWDSYGYTFGSGTRLTVV.

The rearrangement links TRBV4-2 to TRBJ1-5; 7 nucleotides line up with TRBD1. Trimming removed 1 base from V and 0 bases from J; junction bases left unmatched: 6. CDR1 is LGHNA and CDR2 is YNFKEQ in the germline V gene. The CDR3 extends over 17 amino acids. In DNA form, the CDR3 reads TGTGCCAGCAGCCAAGGGGACAGTTTATATAGCAATCAGCCCCAGCATTTT. Residues: CASSQGDSLYSNQPQHF.

The chain uses TRBV6-2 or TRBV6-3 and TRBJ2-2; D unclear. This CDR3 contains 17 residues. V was trimmed by 2 bases and J by 0 bases, leaving 13 bases between them. CDR1 and CDR2 from the germline V gene are MNHEY and SVGEGT. DNA of the CDR3: TGTGCCAGCAGTTACGATCCCTACACACCGAACACCGGGGAGCTGTTTTTT. Amino acid sequence: CASSYDPYTPNTGELFF.

The chain joins TRBV6-1 to TRBJ2-3, with TRBD1 matching over 9 bases. CDR1 and CDR2 (germline): MNHNS, SASEGT. The CDR3 runs to 16 residues. J gave up 2 bases and V 2 bases, and 5 bases lay outside the gene matches. The CDR3 DNA sequence: TGTGCCAGCAGTGAAAAGTGGACAGGGGACACAGATACGCAGTATTTT. Translation: CASSEKWTGDTDTQYF.

V gene TRBV11-2 combines with J gene TRBJ1-2; possibly TRBD1 for D (6 bases). This CDR3 is built from 13 residues. Trimming cost V 6 bases and J 7 bases, with 15 bases left between them. Germline V gene data show CDR1 as SGHAT and CDR2 as FQNNGV. The CDR3 region is CASSKRGGSGYTF. As DNA, the CDR3 is TGTGCCAGCAGTAAGAGGGGGGGCAGTGGCTACACCTTC.

The V call is TRBV4-1, the J call TRBJ1-4; D may be TRBD1 (5 bases). The V and J ends lost 10 bases and 2 bases respectively, with 20 bases between them. Germline V gives CDR1 MGHRA, CDR2 YSYEKL. This CDR3 region has 16 residues. DNA for the CDR3: TGCGCCAACAAACCCGACAGCTATCGCACTAATGAAAAACTGTTTTTT. It specifies CANKPDSYRTNEKLFF.

The chain couples TRBV7-2 to TRBJ1-6; a weak D match, TRBD1 (5 bases). V was pared by 5 bases and J by 5 bases, with 13 bases between. Per germline, CDR1 SGHTA and CDR2 FQGNSA. The CDR3 extends over 15 amino acids. The CDR3 DNA is TGTGCCAGCAGCCTTTCAGGGTTGGATAATTCACCCCTCCACTTT. Its protein product is CASSLSGLDNSPLHF.